The T cell receptor beta chain described here comes from a study of cytomegalovirus exposure and HLA in healthy donors. Study summary: An analysis done earlier identified roughly 120 million unique TCR beta sequences from about 179 million T cells. General study results and limits: Association of a missense DCLRE1C variant with TCR beta V- and J-gene trimming was reported in a later analysis. Productive rates of about 87% or about 30% were seen for most TCR beta V segments in an earlier analysis. An Asian-associated ancestry cluster reportedly showed fewer N-insertions than the approximately 620-donor mean in a later analysis.

Trimming cost V 5 bases and J 15 bases; bases outside gene matches: 13. Germline values: CDR1 MDHEN, CDR2 SYDVKM. This CDR3 has 15 residues. Researchers ran the PCR with 60 Vbeta and 13 Jbeta primers. Libraries were prepared by immunoSEQ multiplex PCR; TCRdb keeps only in-frame clonotypes and omits some of them. The sample consists of around 65,000 clones, over 75% of them appearing once. About this clone: Its antigen is unidentified.

The sample taken for sequencing was PBMCs. This clonotype was obtained from a female donor in good health and CMV-seronegative. V usage is TRBV28 and J usage is TRBJ2-1; the match to TRBD2 covers 13 bases. This CDR3 reads CASSPGTSGTFAGFF. In DNA form, the CDR3 reads TGTGCCAGCAGTCCTGGGACTAGCGGGACATTTGCAGGGTTCTTC.